This T cell receptor beta chain was obtained from a study of cytomegalovirus exposure and HLA in healthy donors. Amplification used 60 Vbeta primers and 13 Jbeta primers. Generated by immunoSEQ multiplex PCR, the TCRdb table keeps only in-frame clones and is missing some. The sample has about 200,000 clones; around 79% are singletons. Sequencing was carried out using PBMCs. The clonotype was recovered from a man between 18 and 29 years old in good health and CMV-seronegative.

CDR3 residues: CASSLVDSDQPQHF. The CDR3 DNA is TGTGCCAGCAGCTTAGTGGACAGCGATCAGCCCCAGCATTTT. V gene TRBV7-2 combines with J gene TRBJ1-5, with TRBD1 as a possible D gene (6 bases). Germline loops: CDR1 SGHTA, CDR2 FQGNSA. V lost 1 base and J lost 5, with 9 bases in between. CDR3 length: 14 amino acids.